Listed below are T cell receptor beta chains from one sample, sequenced in a study of CXCR3-negative and CXCR3-positive naive CD8 T cells. With the 5' RACE reads reprocessed, TCRdb shows one record per CDR3 protein and no DNA. In total, the table holds approximately 6,700 distinct CDR3 sequences. The sample comprised naive CXCR3- CD8+ T cells from blood. These TCRs come from a human donor in good health. Some clones in this sample may be carry-over from other donors' samples. Each CDR3 is given with its conserved first and last residue. The size of a clone is reported for some rows only, either as once, few or many, or as a class for expanded clones.

>medium-sized|TRBJ1-5|TRBV2
CASSGTGVSNQPQHF
>medium-sized|TRBJ2-1|TRBV29-1
CSVEGGAYNEQFF
>medium-sized|TRBJ1-1|TRBV5-1
CASSLASTEAFF
>medium-sized|TRBJ2-1|TRBV25-1
CASSQGTAGNEQFF
>medium-sized|TRBJ1-1|TRBV25-1
CASSVPGHPNTEAFF
>medium-sized|TRBJ2-2|TRBV29-1
CSARQGNTGELFF
>medium-sized|TRBJ2-7|TRBV29-1
CSVELGGTESYEQYF
>medium-sized|TRBJ2-7|TRBV20-1
CSATQTSGDLYEQYF
>NA|TRBJ2-2|TRBV2
CARGGTGGLTGELFF
>NA|TRBJ2-1|TRBV7-3
CASSLSGSGSYNEQFF
>medium-sized|TRBJ2-3|TRBV5-1
CASSLAGASGSTDTQYF
>NA|TRBJ2-1|TRBV5-6
CASSFPDSPYNEQFF
>medium-sized|TRBJ2-4|TRBV20-1
CSAPGLAGELNIQYF
>NA|TRBJ1-1|TRBV19
CASRANMNTEAFF